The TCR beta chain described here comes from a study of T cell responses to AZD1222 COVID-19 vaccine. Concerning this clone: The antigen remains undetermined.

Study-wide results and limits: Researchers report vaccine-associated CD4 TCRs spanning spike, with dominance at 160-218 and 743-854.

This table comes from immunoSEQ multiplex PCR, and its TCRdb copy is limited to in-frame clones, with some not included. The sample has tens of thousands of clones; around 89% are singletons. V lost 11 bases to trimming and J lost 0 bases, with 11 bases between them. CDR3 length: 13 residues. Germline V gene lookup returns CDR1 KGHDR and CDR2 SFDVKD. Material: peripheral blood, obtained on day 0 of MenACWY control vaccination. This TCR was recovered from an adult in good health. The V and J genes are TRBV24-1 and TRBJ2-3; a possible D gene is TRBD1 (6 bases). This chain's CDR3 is CASTDSSTDTQYF. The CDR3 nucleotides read TGTGCCAGTACGGACAGTAGCACAGATACGCAGTATTTT.